This is a list of T cell receptor beta chains from one sample in a study of shared clonotypes between healthy human individuals. Profiled with immunoSEQ multiplex PCR; TCRdb holds only in-frame clones, not every one. In the table there are around 2.3 million clones, approximately 96% of which are singletons. Sequencing was performed on naive CD4+ T cells sorted from blood. All receptors come from a man between 18 and 29 years old in good health. CDR3s include the opening cysteine and the closing phenylalanine or tryptophan. The order of the fields is CDR3 DNA, CDR3 protein, D gene, clone size, V gene, J gene. D genes are given only for firm matches. Clone size is not always given. Where it is, it says once, few, many or a class for expanded clones.

DNA: TGTGCCAGCAGTCTCCTCGCGGGATCCACCTATGGCTACACCTTC; CDR3: CASSLLAGSTYGYTF; D: NA; size: NA; V: TRBV7-9; J: TRBJ1-2
DNA: TGTGCCAGCAGCTTCCGGAGGGAAGATACGCAGTATTTT; CDR3: CASSFRREDTQYF; D: NA; size: NA; V: TRBV5-4; J: TRBJ2-3
DNA: TGTGCCAGCAGCTTGGATGGAACAGTAGCTTTCTTT; CDR3: CASSLDGTVAFF; D: NA; size: NA; V: TRBV5-4; J: TRBJ1-1
DNA: TGTGCCAGCAGTTGGACAGGGGGCGCGCCGCTGGGTGGCTACACCTTC; CDR3: CASSWTGGAPLGGYTF; D: TRBD1; size: NA; V: TRBV28; J: TRBJ1-2
DNA: TGTGCCAGCAGCCCCGGGACTCTGACCTATCATGCAACTAATGAAAAACTGTTTTTT; CDR3: CASSPGTLTYHATNEKLFF; D: NA; size: NA; V: TRBV7-9; J: TRBJ1-4
DNA: TGTGCCAGCAGCTTAGCAGGGGAGGACACTGAAGCTTTCTTT; CDR3: CASSLAGEDTEAFF; D: NA; size: NA; V: TRBV7-3; J: TRBJ1-1
DNA: TGTGCCTGGAGTCCCCCCTCACTTGGGCACACTGAAGCTTTCTTT; CDR3: CAWSPPSLGHTEAFF; D: NA; size: NA; V: TRBV30; J: TRBJ1-1
DNA: TGTGCCAGCAGGCCAACCCAGGGAAACTATGGCTACACCTTC; CDR3: CASRPTQGNYGYTF; D: NA; size: NA; V: TRBV6-1; J: TRBJ1-2
DNA: TGTGCCAGCAGCCTAAGACAGGGCTTTAGGGAAAAACTGTTTTTT; CDR3: CASSLRQGFREKLFF; D: TRBD1; size: NA; V: TRBV6-5; J: TRBJ1-4
DNA: TGTGCCAGCAGCTTGGGGGGGTACGGCACAGATACGCAGTATTTT; CDR3: CASSLGGYGTDTQYF; D: TRBD2; size: once; V: TRBV7-9; J: TRBJ2-3
DNA: TGTGCCAGCAGTTTGGGCTGGGACAGCTATAATTCACCCCTCCACTTT; CDR3: CASSLGWDSYNSPLHF; D: TRBD1; size: NA; V: TRBV6-5; J: TRBJ1-6
DNA: TGTGCCAGCAGCTTGGGGCGGGGTTTAGGTGAAAAACTGTTTTTT; CDR3: CASSLGRGLGEKLFF; D: NA; size: NA; V: TRBV5-4; J: TRBJ1-4
DNA: TGTGCCAGCAGTGGAATACAGAAATCGAACACTGAAGCTTTCTTT; CDR3: CASSGIQKSNTEAFF; D: NA; size: NA; V: TRBV2; J: TRBJ1-1
DNA: TGTGCCAGCAGTTACGCAGGGCGTCGGAATGAGCAGTTCTTC; CDR3: CASSYAGRRNEQFF; D: NA; size: once; V: TRBV6-5; J: TRBJ2-1
DNA: TGTGCCAGCAGCGTCGACTTAGCGGGAGACTACAATGAGCAGTTCTTC; CDR3: CASSVDLAGDYNEQFF; D: TRBD2; size: NA; V: TRBV9; J: TRBJ2-1
DNA: TGTGCCAGCAGGGAGAATAGCAATCAGCCCCAGCATTTT; CDR3: CASRENSNQPQHF; D: NA; size: NA; V: TRBV2; J: TRBJ1-5
DNA: TGTGCCAGTTTACAGGGGGGAAATACTAACTATGGCTACACCTTC; CDR3: CASLQGGNTNYGYTF; D: TRBD1; size: NA; V: TRBV6-1; J: TRBJ1-2
DNA: TGTGCCAGCAGCCGAGAGCCGTCCCGGGACAGTGGTCGAAACCCAACTGAAGCTTTCTTT; CDR3: CASSREPSRDSGRNPTEAFF; D: TRBD1; size: NA; V: TRBV7-3; J: TRBJ1-1
DNA: TGTGCCAGCAGCCACCGGGACAGGAACACCGGGGAGCTGTTTTTT; CDR3: CASSHRDRNTGELFF; D: TRBD1; size: NA; V: TRBV2; J: TRBJ2-2
DNA: TGTGCCAGCAGCTCCTCAACGTACAATGAGCAGTTCTTC; CDR3: CASSSSTYNEQFF; D: NA; size: NA; V: TRBV11-2; J: TRBJ2-1
DNA: TGTGCCAGCAGAAGCCAGGCCGGAAGCTATGGCTACACCTTC; CDR3: CASRSQAGSYGYTF; D: NA; size: NA; V: TRBV5-6; J: TRBJ1-2
DNA: TGTGCCAGCAGTTACTCGAACAACCCCTATGGCTACACCTTC; CDR3: CASSYSNNPYGYTF; D: NA; size: NA; V: TRBV6-5; J: TRBJ1-2
DNA: TGTGCCAGCAGCCCCAAGAGTAGGGGGTTAGACTATGGCTACACCTTC; CDR3: CASSPKSRGLDYGYTF; D: NA; size: NA; V: TRBV5-4; J: TRBJ1-2
DNA: TGTGCCAGCAGCAGACAGAACATGAACACTGAAGCTTTCTTT; CDR3: CASSRQNMNTEAFF; D: NA; size: once; V: TRBV7-9; J: TRBJ1-1
DNA: TGTGCCAGCAGCGATATAAACAGAGTCCCAAACATTCAGTACTTC; CDR3: CASSDINRVPNIQYF; D: NA; size: once; V: TRBV7-2; J: TRBJ2-4
DNA: TGCAGCGCCAAGGGACTAGCGGGAACTACGAAGCAGTACTTC; CDR3: CSAKGLAGTTKQYF; D: TRBD2; size: NA; V: TRBV29-1; J: TRBJ2-7
DNA: TGCGCCAGCAGCACGGGACAGTTATATGGCTACACCTTC; CDR3: CASSTGQLYGYTF; D: TRBD1; size: NA; V: TRBV5-1; J: TRBJ1-2
DNA: TGTGCCAGCAGTCTCCCGGGGGGCAATTCACCCCTCCACTTT; CDR3: CASSLPGGNSPLHF; D: NA; size: NA; V: TRBV25-1; J: TRBJ1-6
DNA: TGTGCCAGCAGCTTGGTACCGACCGGCGGTCAGCCCCAGCATTTT; CDR3: CASSLVPTGGQPQHF; D: NA; size: NA; V: TRBV5-5; J: TRBJ1-5
DNA: TGTGCCAGTAGCTCCCAGGGATCTGAAAAACTGTTTTTT; CDR3: CASSSQGSEKLFF; D: NA; size: NA; V: TRBV19; J: TRBJ1-4
DNA: TGTGCCAGCAGTGAAACCCCGGGTTATAATTCACCCCTCCACTTT; CDR3: CASSETPGYNSPLHF; D: NA; size: few; V: TRBV2; J: TRBJ1-6
DNA: TGCGCCAGCAGCCAAGACGGTCGGACGAATAATGGCTACACCTTC; CDR3: CASSQDGRTNNGYTF; D: NA; size: NA; V: TRBV4-3; J: TRBJ1-2
DNA: TGTGCCTGGAGTGACAGGTTGCCCAATGAGCAGTTCTTC; CDR3: CAWSDRLPNEQFF; D: NA; size: NA; V: TRBV30; J: TRBJ2-1
DNA: TGTGCCAGCAGCTTACAGGGGTCCTTCCAAGAGACCCAGTACTTC; CDR3: CASSLQGSFQETQYF; D: NA; size: NA; V: TRBV7-2; J: TRBJ2-5
DNA: TGTGCCAGCTCACCACCAGGCTCAAGCTCCTACGAGCAGTACTTC; CDR3: CASSPPGSSSYEQYF; D: NA; size: NA; V: TRBV18; J: TRBJ2-7
DNA: TGTGCCAGCAGTACTTATCAAGTTGGCAATCAGCCCCAGCATTTT; CDR3: CASSTYQVGNQPQHF; D: NA; size: NA; V: TRBV6-1; J: TRBJ1-5
DNA: TGTGCCAGCAGTCTCCCCAGGGGGGGCACTGAAGCTTTCTTT; CDR3: CASSLPRGGTEAFF; D: TRBD1; size: NA; V: TRBV6-1; J: TRBJ1-1
DNA: TGTGCTAGTGCCCCACGGGGCGGGAGGGCTTACGAGCAGTACTTC; CDR3: CASAPRGGRAYEQYF; D: TRBD2; size: NA; V: TRBV12-5; J: TRBJ2-7
DNA: TGTGCCAGCAGTGCCGGGACAGTGGGAAATCAGCCCCAGCATTTT; CDR3: CASSAGTVGNQPQHF; D: TRBD1; size: once; V: TRBV2; J: TRBJ1-5
DNA: TGTGCCAGTAGCACAACAGGGCGTAATTCACCCCTCCACTTT; CDR3: CASSTTGRNSPLHF; D: NA; size: NA; V: TRBV19; J: TRBJ1-6
DNA: TGTGCCAGTAGTGGGGCCAGCTCTGGAAACACCATATATTTT; CDR3: CASSGASSGNTIYF; D: NA; size: NA; V: TRBV19; J: TRBJ1-3
DNA: TGCGCCAGCAGTGTCGACAGGGCGGGCACAGATACGCAGTATTTT; CDR3: CASSVDRAGTDTQYF; D: TRBD1; size: NA; V: TRBV10-1; J: TRBJ2-3
DNA: TGCGCCAGCAGCCACCGGAACACTGAAGCTTTCTTT; CDR3: CASSHRNTEAFF; D: NA; size: NA; V: TRBV4-3; J: TRBJ1-1
DNA: TGCGCCAGCAGCTTGATCGGCGGCACAGATACGCAGTATTTT; CDR3: CASSLIGGTDTQYF; D: NA; size: NA; V: TRBV5-1; J: TRBJ2-3
DNA: TGTGCCAGCAGCTCCCTAGTGAAGGCAATCACAGATACGCAGTATTTT; CDR3: CASSSLVKAITDTQYF; D: NA; size: NA; V: TRBV7-2; J: TRBJ2-3
DNA: TGCGCCAGCAGCCCCGGGACACAGAACACTGAAGCTTTCTTT; CDR3: CASSPGTQNTEAFF; D: NA; size: NA; V: TRBV5-1; J: TRBJ1-1
DNA: TGCGCCAGCAGCCAAGATCTAGGGTACTCCTACGAGCAGTACTTC; CDR3: CASSQDLGYSYEQYF; D: NA; size: NA; V: TRBV4-3; J: TRBJ2-7
DNA: TGTGCCAGCAGCTTAGAGTCCCCCTTTGATACGCAGTATTTT; CDR3: CASSLESPFDTQYF; D: NA; size: NA; V: TRBV13; J: TRBJ2-3